This T cell receptor (beta chain) comes out of a study of blood T cells in healthy people across ages. Study-wide background: Template switching captured about one barcoded beta molecule per two T cells.

Study observations and caveats: Researchers deemed the diversity estimates from one million T cells underestimates. Correlation between TCR beta diversity and naive T cell percentage was strong.

Sample-barcoded 5' priming and a J-beta primer mix drove a second PCR of roughly 7 to 11 cycles. In TCRdb, the 5' RACE reads were re-called with MiXCR into one record per CDR3 protein. The sample contains 1.5 million to 2 million distinct CDR3 sequences, less than 50% of which appear only once. The CDR3 runs 16 residues. Germline assignment: CDR1 MNHEY and CDR2 SMNVEV (reference sequence). V gave up 5 bases and J gave up 6 bases, with 23 bases separating them. Comment on this clonotype: Its antigen remains unidentified.

The chain couples TRBV27 to TRBJ2-7; perhaps TRBD2 as D (7 bases). Sequencing was carried out using blood. This TCR derives from a woman aged 40 to 50 in good health. CDR3 region: CASSPEVGEGVREQYF. The CDR3 DNA follows: TGTGCCAGCAGTCCGGAGGTCGGGGAGGGGGTACGCGAGCAGTACTTC.